This T cell receptor (beta chain) was captured by sequencing in a study of PD-1 blockade in classical Hodgkin lymphoma. Overall study results and limits: Reports indicated that newly diagnosed patients had lower baseline TCR diversity than healthy donors did. There was a significant rise in CD4+ TCR diversity by C4D1, with no such rise for CD8+.

Every patient was affected by relapse after autologous stem cell transplantation, while exposure to brentuximab vedotin was not uniform. The data were produced by immunoSEQ multiplex PCR, yet TCRdb's version contains in-frame clones alone and is incomplete. The profile covers about 28,000 clones, with approximately 87% appearing a single time and 20% to 25% taken by the ten largest. This clone was picked up a small number of times. Its antigen is unidentified. The sequence was collected from a human donor with classical Hodgkin lymphoma. Sequencing used peripheral blood mononuclear cells (PBMCs), obtained before the second cycle of nivolumab.

CDR3 sequence (DNA): TGTGCCAGCAGCGTCGGAGGATGGGGGGCTGGAAACACCATATATTTT. Translating gives CASSVGGWGAGNTIYF. The chain couples TRBV5-8 to TRBJ1-3; tentatively, D is TRBD1 (5 bases). In germline, CDR1 is SGHTS, CDR2 YDEGEE. The CDR3 sequence is 16 residues long. V was trimmed by 4 bases and J by 2 bases, leaving 16 bases between them. Complete variable domain (other parts from reference TRBV5-8 and TRBJ1-3): EAGVTQSPTHLIKTRGQQATLRCSPISGHTSVYWYQQALGLGLQFLLWYDEGEERNRGNFPPRFSGRQFPNYSSELNVNALELEDSALYLCASSVGGWGAGNTIYFGEGSWLTVV.